Listed below are T cell receptor beta chains from one sample, sequenced in a study of blood T cell repertoires in COVID-19. The assay was immunoSEQ multiplex PCR, and TCRdb's table has in-frame clones only and misses some. The profile shows 190,000 or so clones, around 90% of them singletons. The specimen was PBMCs or T cells enriched from blood (not recorded which). These receptors were collected from a man younger than 40 who had recovered from COVID-19. CDR3s include the opening cysteine and the closing phenylalanine or tryptophan.

TRBJ1-1	TRBV2	13	CASSVDMNTEAFF
TRBJ2-1	TRBV10-3	14	CAISAGPSYNEQFF
TRBJ2-5	TRBV7-9	14	CASSSRTSGETQYF
TRBJ2-2	TRBV6-5	16	CASSSHGGEHSGELFF
TRBJ1-1	TRBV29-1	14	CSVEDSTGNTEAFF
TRBJ2-2	TRBV7-9	15	CASSDPSGGAGELFF
TRBJ1-2	TRBV2	16	CASSEKDRWRNYGYTF
TRBJ1-5	TRBV5-8	15	CASSLGDRGIQPQHF
TRBJ1-5	TRBV5-8	15	CASSLGRAASQPQHF
TRBJ2-7	TRBV10-3	20	CAISESLAGTGDYSSYEQYF
TRBJ2-2	TRBV3-1/TRBV3-2	13	CASSQVQGGELFF
TRBJ2-4	TRBV3-1/TRBV3-2	13	CASSQSNRGIQYF
TRBJ1-1	TRBV14	12	CASRGRETQAFF
TRBJ2-1	TRBV9	15	CASSRTGELYNEQFF
TRBJ2-5	TRBV28	16	CASRRFDRGDQETQYF
TRBJ2-7	TRBV7-2	12	CASSYNLDEQYF
TRBJ2-1	TRBV27	16	CASSQGLADFGDEQFF
TRBJ1-5	TRBV5-6	18	CASSLRGAWKDSNQPQHF
TRBJ2-7	TRBV30	14	CAWCRTGGSYEQYF
TRBJ2-3	TRBV19	17	CASSTTSGRPRADTQYF
TRBJ2-7	TRBV10-3	13	CAISESLYYEQYF
TRBJ2-5	TRBV2	13	CASRDRVQETQYF
TRBJ1-4	TRBV4-2	20	CASSQDKGTGNLATNEKLFF
TRBJ1-1	TRBV4-2	15	CASRGRLGLNTEAFF
TRBJ2-2	TRBV7-8	16	CASSSTSGRNTGELFF
TRBJ2-2	TRBV4-2	14	CASSHDRGTGELFF
TRBJ1-5	TRBV7-2	14	CASSPSGGGQPQHF
TRBJ1-4	TRBV4-3	17	CASSQDGQLDLNEKLFF
TRBJ1-3	TRBV6-2/TRBV6-3	11	CASSYRSTIYF